This TCR beta chain was profiled in a study of human T cells and chemical hapten exposure. Looking at the study overall: The use of 2% DPC on around 2 cm by around 2 cm of upper inner arm skin constituted sensitization. Study-level results: Expanded TCR sets contained significantly more large CDR3 similarity clusters than controls.

The germline CDR1 and CDR2 sequences are DFQATT and SNEGSKA (reference sequence). CDR3 size: 12 residues. TCRdb redid the calling of the RACE reads with MiXCR, one entry per CDR3 protein. The repertoire holds around 99,000 distinct CDR3 sequences, 9.5% to 15% seen once, with approximately 2% in the top ten. Turning to this clonotype: Its antigen is currently unknown.

Time point in this sample: patch test 1, 2 weeks after DPC sensitization. Treatment here: therapeutic diphenylcyclopropenone sensitization with weekly scalp DPC. This chain links TRBV20-1 with TRBJ2-1; perhaps TRBD2 as D (5 bases). This clonotype was obtained from a woman aged 40 to 50 with alopecia areata. Some clones in this sample may be carry-over from other donors' samples. The sequenced sample was whole blood, obtained in connection with sensitization to the hapten diphenylcyclopropenone (DPC). The CDR3 loop is CSVRTGYNEQFF. CDR3 DNA: TGCAGCGTAAGGACGGGATACAATGAGCAGTTCTTC.